Below, 27 T cell receptor beta chains from the same sample are listed, as sequenced in a study of blood T cell repertoires in COVID-19. Measured with immunoSEQ multiplex PCR; TCRdb has only the in-frame clones, and not every one. The data hold 99,000 or so clones, with under 90% observed a single time. Source material: peripheral blood. The receptor source for this set is a man older than 75 with acute or convalescent COVID-19.

The rearrangement uses TRBV2 and TRBJ2-7; TRBD2 is a possible D gene (5 bases). V lost 7 bases and J 0 bases, leaving 10 bases between the germline ends. CDR1 SNHLY and CDR2 FYNNEI come from the germline V gene. The CDR3 extends over 13 amino acids. DNA for the CDR3: TGTGCCAGCAAAGAGGGTTACTCCTACGAGCAGTACTTC. Residues: CASKEGYSYEQYF.

The chain recombines TRBV28 with TRBJ1-6, with 9 bases lining up with TRBD1. With V trimmed by 0 bases and J by 5 bases, 5 bases remained unmatched. This CDR3 spans 17 amino acids. From germline, CDR1 is MDHEN and CDR2 SYDVKM. The CDR3 nucleotides read TGTGCCAGCAGTTTATGGGCCGGGACAGGGAATAATTCACCCCTCCACTTT. This translates into CASSLWAGTGNNSPLHF.

This clone was seen just once. This chain joins TRBV15 and TRBJ1-2, with 7 nucleotides matching TRBD1. Per the germline V gene, CDR1 is LNHNV and CDR2 is YYDKDF (reference sequence). This CDR3 spans 15 amino acids. The V and J ends lost 1 base and 7 bases, in that order; junction bases with no gene match: 9. CDR3: CATSRGLQGSSGYTF. CDR3 nucleotides: TGTGCCACCAGCAGAGGTTTACAGGGGTCGAGTGGCTACACCTTC.

This sequence joins TRBV3-1 (or the pseudogene TRBV3-2) and TRBJ1-2; tentative D call: TRBD1 (6 bases). This CDR3 region has 14 residues. Germline V gene sequence: CDR1 LGHDT, CDR2 YNNKEL (reference sequence). The germline V and J ends were trimmed by 5 bases and 8 bases, with 18 bases remaining between them. Written as DNA, the CDR3 is TGTGCCAGCAGCTTCGGACAGAAATCTCGCGGCTACACCTTC. Its protein is CASSFGQKSRGYTF.

This clone was counted only a few times. V is TRBV4-1 and J is TRBJ2-7; TRBD1 aligns across 11 bases. Trimming cost V 1 base and J 6 bases; bases outside gene matches: 2. Germline V gene sequence: CDR1 MGHRA, CDR2 YSYEKL. This CDR3 region has 14 residues. The CDR3, as DNA: TGCGCCAGCAGCCAAGGGACAGGGGGCCTCGAGCAGTACTTC. Amino acid sequence: CASSQGTGGLEQYF.

The chain recombines TRBV5-6 with TRBJ2-6; TRBD1 aligns across 7 bases. J gave up 0 bases and V 0 bases, and 6 bases lay outside the gene matches. The CDR3 extends over 18 amino acids. Germline V CDR1 and CDR2: SGHDT, YYEEEE. Written as DNA, the CDR3 is TGTGCCAGCAGCTTGGACAGGGGTGTAGTCTCTGGGGCCAACGTCCTGACTTTC. Its translation is CASSLDRGVVSGANVLTF.

The chain uses TRBV6-1 and TRBJ1-1; 9 bases map to TRBD1. The trim removed 4 bases at V and 0 bases at J, leaving 9 bases unmatched. The germline V gene has CDR1 MNHNS and CDR2 SASEGT. The CDR3 is 17 amino acids. Here the CDR3 reads CASSVRGDRVMNTEAFF. The CDR3 DNA is TGTGCCAGCAGTGTGAGGGGGGACAGGGTAATGAACACTGAAGCTTTCTTT.

This sequence joins TRBV11-2 and TRBJ1-6; possible D gene TRBD1, 6 bases. Germline CDR1 reads SGHAT; CDR2 reads FQNNGV. The germline V and J ends were trimmed by 5 bases and 0 bases, with 17 bases remaining between them. This CDR3 comprises 18 residues. The CDR3 sequence is CASSHNSGASSYNSPLHF. Here the CDR3 DNA reads TGTGCCAGCAGCCATAATTCAGGGGCTAGCTCCTATAATTCACCCCTCCACTTT.

The rearrangement uses TRBV4-1 and TRBJ1-3, with 7 bases identical to TRBD1. The CDR3 covers 14 residues. V lost 1 base to trimming and J lost 3 bases; unmatched junction nucleotides: 0. Germline CDR1 and CDR2: MGHRA and YSYEKL. The CDR3 DNA follows: TGCGCCAGCAGCCAAGGACAGGGTGGAAACACCATATATTTT. This gives the protein CASSQGQGGNTIYF.

The chain couples TRBV3-1 (or the pseudogene TRBV3-2) to TRBJ2-2; 13 bases map to TRBD2. Looked up from germline, CDR1 is LGHDT and CDR2 is YNNKEL (reference sequence). V trimming: 5 bases; J trimming: 6 bases; junction bases outside the gene matches: 3. This CDR3 has 15 amino acids. DNA of the CDR3: TGTGCCAGCAGCAGACTAGCGGGAGGTCCCGGGGAGCTGTTTTTT. Protein: CASSRLAGGPGELFF.

J is TRBJ2-7 and V is TRBV5-1; 7 nucleotides line up with TRBD1. In germline, CDR1 is SGHRS, CDR2 YFSETQ. The CDR3 loop spans 16 amino acids. Trimming cost V 3 bases and J 7 bases; bases outside gene matches: 16. The CDR3 spells CASSSLPGTAFVEQYF. As DNA, the CDR3 is TGCGCCAGCAGCTCGCTCCCCGGGACAGCCTTCGTAGAGCAGTACTTC.

This chain connects TRBV28 to TRBJ2-1; 11 nucleotides match TRBD1. The germline CDR1 and CDR2 sequences are MDHEN and SYDVKM. CDR3 length: 14 amino acids. Trimming cost V 4 bases and J 9 bases; bases outside gene matches: 5. The CDR3 reads CASSSSGTGGEQFF. The DNA of the CDR3 is TGTGCCAGCAGTTCCTCCGGGACAGGGGGTGAGCAGTTCTTC.

The chain uses TRBV6-1 and TRBJ2-2; 15 positions agree with TRBD2. Trimming cost V 4 bases and J 4 bases; bases outside gene matches: 4. Per the germline V gene, CDR1 is MNHNS and CDR2 is SASEGT. CDR3 length: 17 amino acids. The CDR3 sequence: CASSAGLAGGLTGELFF. The CDR3 coding sequence is TGTGCCAGCAGTGCGGGACTAGCGGGAGGCCTCACCGGGGAGCTGTTTTTT.

This clone was observed a few times. The rearrangement joins TRBV30 to TRBJ2-1; TRBD2 matches 8 bases. CDR3 length: 15 residues. Germline V lookup: CDR1 GTSNPN, CDR2 SVGIG (reference sequence). J was trimmed by 7 bases and V by 0 bases; bases with no gene match: 8. The CDR3: CAWSVRLAWGNEQFF. The CDR3 nucleotides are TGTGCCTGGAGTGTTCGACTAGCGTGGGGAAATGAGCAGTTCTTC.

The J gene is TRBJ1-4, the V gene TRBV28, with D possibly being TRBD1 (6 bases). The V end lost 2 bases, the J end lost 5 bases, and 6 bases lay between the germline ends. This CDR3 has 13 amino acids. Germline values: CDR1 MDHEN, CDR2 SYDVKM. The CDR3, as DNA: TGTGCCAGCAGTTTAACAGGGAATGAAAAACTGTTTTTT. Its translation is CASSLTGNEKLFF.

V is TRBV23-1 and J is TRBJ2-4; D remains ambiguous. TRBV23-1 is assigned to the ORF class and has an uncertain function. V shed 1 base and J shed 0 bases, with 10 bases lying between them. The CDR3 runs to 16 residues. The CDR3 here is CASSQYPVLAKNIQYF. The CDR3 DNA sequence: TGCGCCAGCAGTCAATACCCAGTTTTAGCCAAAAACATTCAGTACTTC.

The chain uses TRBV3-1 (or the pseudogene TRBV3-2) and TRBJ1-1; D is uncertain. The CDR3 runs to 14 residues. The V gene's germline CDR1 is LGHDT and CDR2 YNNKEL (reference sequence). V was trimmed by 1 base and J by 5 bases, leaving 11 bases between them. Here the CDR3 reads CASSQAGFETEAFF. Written as DNA, the CDR3 is TGTGCCAGCAGCCAAGCAGGATTTGAGACTGAAGCTTTCTTT.

The chain has TRBV7-2 and TRBJ2-7, with 8 bases identical to TRBD2. The trim removed 4 bases at V and 6 bases at J, leaving 11 bases unmatched. The CDR3 spans 15 residues. The V gene's germline CDR1 is SGHTA and CDR2 FQGNSA. CDR3 in amino acids: CASSSTGTRASEQYF. CDR3 nucleotides: TGTGCCAGCAGCTCAACCGGGACTAGAGCTAGCGAGCAGTACTTC. The full variable domain, its missing parts supplied by reference TRBV7-2 and TRBJ2-7, is GAGVSQSPSNKVTEKGKDVELRCDPISGHTALYWYRQSLGQGLEFLIYFQGNSAPDKSGLPSDRFSAERTGGSVSTLTIQRTQQEDSAVYLCASSSTGTRASEQYFGPGTRLTVT.

This chain connects TRBV7-9 to TRBJ1-2; a possible D gene is TRBD1 (6 bases). Trimming removed 4 bases from V and 2 bases from J, with 11 bases in between. The CDR3 is 14 amino acids. Germline CDR1 and CDR2: SEHNR and FQNEAQ (reference sequence). CDR3 coding DNA: TGTGCCAGCAGCTCCCCCCAGGGGAACTATGGCTACACCTTC. Residues: CASSSPQGNYGYTF.

A few counts support this clone. For the CDR3, the DNA is TGTGCCAGCAGCCCCAGACAGGGGGTTTTAACAGATACGCAGTATTTT. It codes for CASSPRQGVLTDTQYF. V is TRBV7-2 and J is TRBJ2-3; 9 nucleotides agree with TRBD1. Germline values: CDR1 SGHTA, CDR2 FQGNSA. Trimming removed 5 bases from V and 3 bases from J; junction bases left unmatched: 9. The length of the CDR3 is 16 residues.

V is TRBV3-1 (or the pseudogene TRBV3-2) and J is TRBJ1-4; 7 bases are a match to TRBD1. The germline V gene has CDR1 LGHDT and CDR2 YNNKEL (reference sequence). This CDR3 spans 15 amino acids. The trim removed 6 bases at V and 0 bases at J, leaving 4 bases unmatched. The CDR3 coding sequence is TGTGCCAGCAGGGGACAGCTTGCAACTAATGAAAAACTGTTTTTT. This encodes CASRGQLATNEKLFF.

The V and J genes are TRBV20-1 and TRBJ1-1; 7 nucleotides match TRBD1. The CDR3 sequence is 16 residues long. Germline CDR1 DFQATT, CDR2 SNEGSKA (reference sequence). After removal of 3 bases from V and 0 bases from J, the junction contained 10 bases not matched to a gene. CDR3 residues: CSASGQGVDMNTEAFF. CDR3 DNA sequence: TGCAGTGCTAGTGGGCAGGGGGTGGACATGAACACTGAAGCTTTCTTT.

V gene TRBV6-1 combines with J gene TRBJ1-1, with D hard to call. Germline V CDR1 and CDR2: MNHNS, SASEGT. V was pared by 2 bases and J by 1 base, with 8 bases between. The CDR3 consists of 14 residues. This chain's CDR3 is CASSERGQNTEAFF. CDR3 sequence (DNA): TGTGCCAGCAGTGAAAGAGGGCAGAACACTGAAGCTTTCTTT.

In regard to this clone: One junction end disagrees with the germline gene, perhaps due to a read error. The V call is TRBV3-1 (or the pseudogene TRBV3-2), the J call TRBJ2-7, with D hard to call. Germline CDR1 and CDR2: LGHDT and YNNKEL (reference sequence). CDR3 length: 12 residues. The CDR3 DNA is TGTGCCAGCAGCCAAGTCGATGGCCCAAATTCATTC. Translated, it gives CASSQVDGPNSF.

J is TRBJ2-1 and V is TRBV24-1; 7 bases map to TRBD2. The CDR3 has 16 amino acids. Trimming took 5 bases from V and 9 from J; bases not matched to a gene: 15. Germline V gene lookup returns CDR1 KGHDR and CDR2 SFDVKD. The CDR3 bases are TGTGCCACCAGTGTCCACGGACTAGGTCCTCAGGGTGAGCAGTTCTTC. It is translated as CATSVHGLGPQGEQFF.

The CDR3 region has the DNA TGTGCCAGCAGTGAACGGGAAAAAAGCACTGAAGCTTTCTTT. Its translation: CASSEREKSTEAFF. V is TRBV2 and J is TRBJ1-1, with D uncertain. The V and J ends lost 2 bases and 4 bases respectively, with 11 bases between them. The CDR3 is made up of 14 amino acids. The germline V gene encodes CDR1 SNHLY and CDR2 FYNNEI.

The chain recombines TRBV12-3 or TRBV12-4 with TRBJ1-1, with D possibly matching TRBD1 (6 bases). This CDR3 has 13 amino acids. V lost 5 bases, J lost 10 bases, and 17 bases lay in between. The CDR3 region is CASSPGQPVGAFF. DNA for the CDR3: TGTGCCAGCAGTCCTGGACAGCCAGTGGGAGCTTTCTTT.